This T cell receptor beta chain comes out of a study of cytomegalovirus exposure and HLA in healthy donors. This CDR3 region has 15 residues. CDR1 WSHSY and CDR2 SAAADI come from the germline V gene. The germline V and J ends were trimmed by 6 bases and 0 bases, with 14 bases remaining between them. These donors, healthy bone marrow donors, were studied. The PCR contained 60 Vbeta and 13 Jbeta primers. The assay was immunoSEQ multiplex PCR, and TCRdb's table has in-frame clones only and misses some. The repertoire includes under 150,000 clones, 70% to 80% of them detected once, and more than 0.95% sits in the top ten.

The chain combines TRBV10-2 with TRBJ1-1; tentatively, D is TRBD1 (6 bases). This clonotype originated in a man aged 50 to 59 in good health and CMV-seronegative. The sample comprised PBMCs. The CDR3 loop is CASSTTTGMNTEAFF. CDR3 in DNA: TGCGCCAGCAGCACAACGACAGGAATGAACACTGAAGCTTTCTTT.